This TCR beta chain derives from a study of response to subunit inactivated influenza vaccine. Trimming took 0 bases from V and 2 from J; bases not matched to a gene: 11. The CDR3 is made up of 19 amino acids. Germline CDR1 reads LGHNA; CDR2 reads YNFKEQ. Study-wide findings and caveats: A suggestion made by the authors is that each seasonal influenza vaccination recruits few new T cells.

About this clonotype: The antigen remains unidentified.

TCRdb itself ran the RT-PCR reads through MiXCR, one entry per CDR3 protein. The sample contains 590,000 or so distinct CDR3 sequences, roughly 15% of which appear only once. The clonotype originates from a man between 45 and 60 years old who received an inactivated influenza vaccine. The material was PBMCs from blood, obtained 14 days before vaccination. The chain employs TRBV4-2 and TRBJ2-3; 10 bases are a match to TRBD2. The CDR3 sequence is CASSQDLRASGGYTDTQYF. The CDR3 DNA sequence: TGTGCCAGCAGCCAAGATCTCCGTGCTAGCGGGGGCTACACAGATACGCAGTATTTT.